The clone carrying this T cell receptor beta chain showed up just a few times. The antigen is unknown. Time point here: after neoadjuvant nivolumab, at surgical resection. The CDR3 has 14 amino acids. Trimming took off 5 bases at V and 8 bases at J, with 15 bases between the two ends. Germline V lookup: CDR1 SNHLY, CDR2 FYNNEI. This record belongs to a study of neoadjuvant anti-PD-1 for oral cavity cancer. Points from the study as a whole: TCR analyses covered only a few patients per response group.

Data came from immunoSEQ multiplex PCR; TCRdb stores just in-frame clones and leaves some out. The sample shows about 14,000 clones, about three quarters of them seen only once. The J gene is TRBJ1-4, the V gene TRBV2; perhaps TRBD1 as D (6 bases). This sequence was found in a person aged 35 to 85 with oral cavity squamous cell carcinoma. The sequencing used PBMCs, collected after nivolumab (anti-PD-1) treatment. The CDR3 bases are TGTGCCAGCAGTCCCCAGGGGTCTGGGGAAAAACTGTTTTTT. It encodes CASSPQGSGEKLFF.